These T cell receptor beta chains were read from a single sample in a study of control samples from healthy donors and cancer patients. Some clones are missing from TCRdb's copy, which holds only in-frame ones; the method was immunoSEQ multiplex PCR. The data show about 150,000 clones, almost 90% seen once. Input material: blood. All receptors come from a man aged 18 to 30 in good health. Each CDR3 is given with its conserved first and last residue. Each record gives: D gene, V gene, clone size, J gene, CDR3 DNA, CDR3 protein. The D gene is left open where the match is weak. Some rows have no size entry. The others give once, few or many, or a class for an expanded clone.

TRBD2	TRBV11-2	NA	TRBJ2-5	TGTGCCAGCGGGGGGGACCGGGGAGAGACCCAGTACTTC	CASGGDRGETQYF
TRBD1	TRBV5-1	NA	TRBJ1-1	TGCGCCAGCAGCTTGGGTTTACAGGGGGCAAGCACTGAAGCTTTCTTT	CASSLGLQGASTEAFF
TRBD2	TRBV3-1/TRBV3-2	NA	TRBJ2-2	TGTGCCAGCAGCCAAGATAATCTAGCGGTCACCGGGGAGCTGTTTTTT	CASSQDNLAVTGELFF
NA	TRBV9	NA	TRBJ2-2	TGTGCCAGCAGCGTAGGGACTATATCGAACACCGGGGAGCTGTTTTTT	CASSVGTISNTGELFF
NA	TRBV2	NA	TRBJ2-7	TGTGCCAGCAGCCCTCGGATTAGGTCGGACGAGCAGTACTTC	CASSPRIRSDEQYF
TRBD1	TRBV7-9	NA	TRBJ1-6	TGTGCCAGCAGCTTAGGACAGGGCTTCTATAATTCACCCCTCCACTTT	CASSLGQGFYNSPLHF
NA	TRBV7-3	NA	TRBJ1-4	TGTGCCAGCAGCTCCTGGGGCGCCCCGATAGAAAAACTGTTTTTT	CASSSWGAPIEKLFF
NA	TRBV19	NA	TRBJ2-7	TGTGCCAGTAGCCCCGGGGACGGACACCTCTACGAGCAGTACTTC	CASSPGDGHLYEQYF
NA	TRBV10-2	NA	TRBJ2-5	TGCGCCAGCAGTGAGTCGCTTGAGACTTCGCAAGAGACCCAGTACTTC	CASSESLETSQETQYF
NA	TRBV10-3	NA	TRBJ2-3	TGTGCCATCAGCAGAGGGATGGGGGATACGCAGTATTTT	CAISRGMGDTQYF
NA	TRBV20-1	NA	TRBJ1-2	TGCAGTGGGCATGCTAACTATGGCTACACCTTC	CSGHANYGYTF
NA	TRBV20-1	NA	TRBJ1-1	TGCAGTGCTAGTAAGTATCGGGGCACTGAAGCTTTCTTT	CSASKYRGTEAFF
NA	TRBV9	NA	TRBJ2-1	TGTGCCAGCAGCGTAGCCGGGGGGCCCAACAATGAGCAGTTCTTC	CASSVAGGPNNEQFF
TRBD2	TRBV12-5	once	TRBJ2-1	TGTGCTAGTGGTGTGACTAGCGGGGGGCGCAATGAGCAGTTCTTC	CASGVTSGGRNEQFF
NA	TRBV11-2	once	TRBJ2-4	TGTGCCAGCAGCTTAGTCAGGGGAGACAAAAACATTCAGTACTTC	CASSLVRGDKNIQYF
TRBD2	TRBV29-1	NA	TRBJ2-1	TGCAGCGTTGACGTCGATTCACTAGCGGGGGCAGATGAGCAGTTCTTC	CSVDVDSLAGADEQFF
NA	TRBV2	NA	TRBJ1-6	TGTGCCAGCAGTAATAACAGGGAAAATTCACCCCTCCACTTT	CASSNNRENSPLHF
NA	TRBV27	NA	TRBJ2-3	TGTGCCAGCAGTTTTGCGTTAACAGATACGCAGTATTTT	CASSFALTDTQYF
NA	TRBV7-3	NA	TRBJ2-7	TGTGCCAGCAGCTTATCCCTCCTCTCCTACGAGCAGTACTTC	CASSLSLLSYEQYF
NA	TRBV7-8	NA	TRBJ2-1	TGTGCCAGCAGCTTAGCTCCAGCGGGCCAAAATGAGCAGTTCTTC	CASSLAPAGQNEQFF
TRBD1	TRBV19	NA	TRBJ1-1	TGTGCCAGTAGAACCGGACAGGGGTACACTGAAGCTTTCTTT	CASRTGQGYTEAFF
NA	TRBV6-1	once	TRBJ1-3	TGTGCCAGCAGTGAAGCGGGGGACCCGCAGCGGGACACCATATATTTT	CASSEAGDPQRDTIYF
TRBD1	TRBV5-1	NA	TRBJ2-7	TGCGCCAGCAGCTTGGCCTTCAGGACAGGGGGCGCCGAGCAGTACTTC	CASSLAFRTGGAEQYF
NA	TRBV5-1	NA	TRBJ1-4	TGCGCCAGCAGCTTGGGTGGGTCTGATGAAAAACTGTTTTTT	CASSLGGSDEKLFF
NA	TRBV9	NA	TRBJ2-2	TGTGCCAGCAGCGTAGACAGGGTTGGGACCGGGGAGCTGTTTTTT	CASSVDRVGTGELFF
NA	TRBV7-2	NA	TRBJ2-3	TGTGCCAGCAGCTTAGGGACTAGCACAGATACGCAGTATTTT	CASSLGTSTDTQYF
NA	TRBV5-6	NA	TRBJ2-3	TGTGCCAGCAGCTTAAGCCCGACAGGAGTAACCCCAGATACGCAGTATTTT	CASSLSPTGVTPDTQYF
NA	TRBV24-1	NA	TRBJ1-2	TGTGCCACCAGTGATTTCGGAGAGGGCTACACCTTC	CATSDFGEGYTF
TRBD1	TRBV29-1	once	TRBJ2-2	TGCAGCGTTGAGCAGGGGGCGGGGACCGGGGAGCTGTTTTTT	CSVEQGAGTGELFF
NA	TRBV5-6	NA	TRBJ2-7	TGTGCCAGCAGCGACTCTCGGAGCTCCTACGAGCAGTACTTC	CASSDSRSSYEQYF
NA	TRBV5-1	NA	TRBJ2-7	TGCGCCAGCAGCTTGGCCGAATTCTACGAGCAGTACTTC	CASSLAEFYEQYF
NA	TRBV28	NA	TRBJ2-1	TGTGCCAGCAGCCTGACCCGAGTGAGCTCCTACAATGAGCAGTTCTTC	CASSLTRVSSYNEQFF
TRBD1	TRBV5-1	NA	TRBJ1-6	TGCGCCAGCAGCTCCGCCGGGACAGACTTCTCGACCCTCCACTTT	CASSSAGTDFSTLHF
NA	TRBV30	NA	TRBJ1-1	TGTGCCTGGGAGCGTGGGGGTCTGAACACTGAAGCTTTCTTT	CAWERGGLNTEAFF
NA	TRBV6-5	NA	TRBJ1-2	TGTGCCAGCAAAGGGGTTTGGGGCTACACCTTC	CASKGVWGYTF
TRBD2	TRBV11-2	NA	TRBJ2-1	TGTGCCAGCAGCTTAGAGAAGGGACTAGCGCCCTACAATGAGCAGTTCTTC	CASSLEKGLAPYNEQFF
TRBD1	TRBV7-9	NA	TRBJ1-1	TGTGCCAGCAGCTACTCAGGGGGAGAGACTGAAGCTTTCTTT	CASSYSGGETEAFF
NA	TRBV4-3	NA	TRBJ2-7	TGCGCCAGCAGCCAAGAAGTTAGGGCTGCCTCCTACGAGCAGTACTTC	CASSQEVRAASYEQYF
NA	TRBV30	NA	TRBJ2-1	TGTGCCTGGAGTGTACTAGGGGTCCGCTACAATGAGCAGTTCTTC	CAWSVLGVRYNEQFF
NA	TRBV27	NA	TRBJ1-1	TGTGCCAGCAGGATCTCCCGGGCGGTGAACACTGAAGCTTTCTTT	CASRISRAVNTEAFF
TRBD2	TRBV11-1	NA	TRBJ2-5	TGTGCCAGCGGCCGGACTAGCGGGGTTCAAGAGACCCAGTACTTC	CASGRTSGVQETQYF
TRBD1	TRBV5-4	NA	TRBJ2-7	TGTGCCAGCAGCATCAGGGGGCCAACCTACGAGCAGTACTTC	CASSIRGPTYEQYF
NA	TRBV28	NA	TRBJ2-1	TGTGCCAGCAGTTATCCGGGGGAAAACTACAATGAGCAGTTCTTC	CASSYPGENYNEQFF
TRBD1	TRBV2	NA	TRBJ1-3	TGTGCCAGCAGTGGCCAGGGGGCAGCTGGAAACACCATATATTTT	CASSGQGAAGNTIYF
NA	TRBV4-3	NA	TRBJ2-7	TGCGCCAGCAGCCAAGACATGGGGGCAGACGAGCAGTACTTC	CASSQDMGADEQYF